This record looks at one T cell receptor (beta chain) sequence and its context. Antigen: not known. With constant-segment primers, 5'RACE yielded cDNA libraries of TCR alpha and TCR beta that carried sample barcodes and UMIs. Each CDR3 protein gets one entry after TCRdb re-called the 5' RACE reads with MiXCR. The table records roughly 610,000 distinct CDR3 sequences, 15% to 20% of them present only once. This CDR3 comprises 14 residues. Trimming cost V 4 bases and J 6 bases, with 13 bases left between them. This record belongs to a study of T-cell memory formation after mild COVID-19. As for the study in general: Each donor largely had its own TCR clusters. Regarding the study as a whole: Memory sampled before infection contained some responding clones, suggesting cross-reactive memory joined. Contracting CD8+ clones were enriched in EMRA, CD4+ mainly in CM and EM.

The sequence was obtained from an adult woman who had mild COVID-19 (a few samples of this study predate the infection). Cell type and time point are not known. The sample consisted of PBMCs or a T cell subset sorted from them (not recorded which). The chain employs TRBV12-3 or TRBV12-4 and TRBJ2-1; D perhaps matches TRBD2 (6 bases). The CDR3 sequence: CASSSRGGPNEQFF. DNA for the CDR3: TGTGCCAGCAGTTCCCGGGGAGGCCCCAATGAGCAGTTCTTC.